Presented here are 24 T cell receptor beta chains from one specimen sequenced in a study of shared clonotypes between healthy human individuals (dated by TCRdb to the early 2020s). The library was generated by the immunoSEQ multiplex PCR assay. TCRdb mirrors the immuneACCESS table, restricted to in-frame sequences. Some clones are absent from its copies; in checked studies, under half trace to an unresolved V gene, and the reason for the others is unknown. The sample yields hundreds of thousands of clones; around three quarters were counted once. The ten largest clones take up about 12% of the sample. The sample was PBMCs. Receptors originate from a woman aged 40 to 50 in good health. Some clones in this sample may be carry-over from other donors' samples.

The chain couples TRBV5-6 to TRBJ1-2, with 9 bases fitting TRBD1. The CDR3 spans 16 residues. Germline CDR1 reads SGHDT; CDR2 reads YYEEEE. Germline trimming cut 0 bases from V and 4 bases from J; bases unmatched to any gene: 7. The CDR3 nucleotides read TGTGCCAGCAGCTTGGAGGGGACAGGGTTGATCTATGGCTACACCTTC. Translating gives CASSLEGTGLIYGYTF.

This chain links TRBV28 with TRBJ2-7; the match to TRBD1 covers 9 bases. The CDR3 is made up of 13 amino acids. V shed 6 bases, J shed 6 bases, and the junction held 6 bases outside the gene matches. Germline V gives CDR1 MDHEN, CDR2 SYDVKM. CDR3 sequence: CASSRDRDPEQYF. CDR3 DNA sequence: TGTGCCAGCAGCCGGGACAGGGACCCCGAGCAGTACTTC.

The CDR3 DNA is TGTGCCAGCAGTCCAATTTACGACTCAAGGGGGCGGTTAGAGACCCAGTACTTC. Its protein is CASSPIYDSRGRLETQYF. V gene TRBV28 combines with J gene TRBJ2-5, with 7 positions matching TRBD1. The V and J ends lost 5 bases and 4 bases, in that order; junction bases with no gene match: 19. Germline assignment: CDR1 MDHEN and CDR2 SYDVKM. The CDR3 is 18 amino acids.

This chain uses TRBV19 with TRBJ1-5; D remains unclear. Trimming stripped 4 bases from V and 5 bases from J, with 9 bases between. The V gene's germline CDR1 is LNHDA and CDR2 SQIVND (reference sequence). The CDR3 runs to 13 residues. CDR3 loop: CASSTRADQPQHF. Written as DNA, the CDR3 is TGTGCCAGTAGTACTAGGGCTGATCAGCCCCAGCATTTT.

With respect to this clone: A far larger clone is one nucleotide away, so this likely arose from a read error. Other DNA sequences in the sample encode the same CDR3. CDR3 coding DNA: TGCAGCGCCCTGAGGGGGACAGCCTTGGATGAGCAGTACTTC. It encodes CSALRGTALDEQYF. This chain connects TRBV29-1 to TRBJ2-7; 7 nucleotides line up with TRBD1. Germline V lookup: CDR1 SQVTM, CDR2 ANQGSEA. Trimming cost V 7 bases and J 7 bases; bases outside gene matches: 16. The CDR3 loop spans 14 amino acids.

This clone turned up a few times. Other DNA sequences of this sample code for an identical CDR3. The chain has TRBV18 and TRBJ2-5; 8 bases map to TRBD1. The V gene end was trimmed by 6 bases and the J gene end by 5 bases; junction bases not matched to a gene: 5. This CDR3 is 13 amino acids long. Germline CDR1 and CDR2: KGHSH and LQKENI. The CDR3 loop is CASSRQGQETQYF. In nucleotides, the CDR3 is TGTGCCAGCTCCCGACAGGGGCAGGAGACCCAGTACTTC.

CDR3 DNA sequence: TGTGCCAGCAGAGAGGGTGGGGTAGGTGAGAAACTGTTTTTT. This translates into CASREGGVGEKLFF. The chain couples TRBV28 to TRBJ1-4; unclear D gene. Trimming shortened V by 6 bases and J by 11 bases, and 19 bases separated the two germline ends. The CDR3 runs to 14 residues. Per germline, CDR1 MDHEN and CDR2 SYDVKM.

In DNA form, the CDR3 reads TGTGCCAGCAGTTACCCCAGGGGGTCGGGAGGCTCTGGGGCCAACGTCCTGACTTTC. This gives the protein CASSYPRGSGGSGANVLTF. This chain links TRBV6-9 with TRBJ2-6; D possibly matches TRBD1 or TRBD2 (7 bases each). The germline gives CDR1 MNHGY, CDR2 SVAAGI. V lost 3 bases to trimming and J lost 0 bases, with 18 bases between them. The CDR3 runs to 19 residues.

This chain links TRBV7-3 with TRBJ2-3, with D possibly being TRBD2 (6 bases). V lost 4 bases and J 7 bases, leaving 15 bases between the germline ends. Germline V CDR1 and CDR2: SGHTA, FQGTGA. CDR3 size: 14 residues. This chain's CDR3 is CASSSGGGQNTQYF. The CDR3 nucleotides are TGTGCCAGCAGCTCCGGCGGAGGGCAAAATACGCAGTATTTT.

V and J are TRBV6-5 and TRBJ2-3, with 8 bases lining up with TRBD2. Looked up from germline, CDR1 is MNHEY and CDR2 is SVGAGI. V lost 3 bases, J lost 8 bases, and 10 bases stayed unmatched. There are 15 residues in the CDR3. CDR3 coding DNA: TGTGCCAGCAGTTATGGCGGGGGGAGTGGTAGTACGCAGTATTTT. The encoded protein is CASSYGGGSGSTQYF.

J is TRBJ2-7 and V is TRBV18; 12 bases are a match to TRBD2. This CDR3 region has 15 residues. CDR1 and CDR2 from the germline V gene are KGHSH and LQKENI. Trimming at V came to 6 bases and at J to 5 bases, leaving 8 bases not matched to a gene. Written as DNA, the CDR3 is TGTGCCAGCTCCCCTAGCGGGAGGGCCAAAAACGAGCAGTACTTC. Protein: CASSPSGRAKNEQYF.

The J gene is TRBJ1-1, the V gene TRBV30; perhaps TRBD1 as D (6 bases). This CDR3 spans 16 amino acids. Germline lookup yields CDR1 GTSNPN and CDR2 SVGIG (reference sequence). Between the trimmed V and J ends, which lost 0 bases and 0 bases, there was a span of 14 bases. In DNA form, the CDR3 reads TGTGCCTGGAGTGTACAGGGTCGTGGCATGAACACTGAAGCTTTCTTT. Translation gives CAWSVQGRGMNTEAFF. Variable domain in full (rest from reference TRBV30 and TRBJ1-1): SQTIHQWPATLVQPVGSPLSLECTVEGTSNPNLYWYRQAAGRGLQLLFYSVGIGQISSEVPQNLSASRPQDRQFILSSKKLLLSDSGFYLCAWSVQGRGMNTEAFFGQGTRLTVV.

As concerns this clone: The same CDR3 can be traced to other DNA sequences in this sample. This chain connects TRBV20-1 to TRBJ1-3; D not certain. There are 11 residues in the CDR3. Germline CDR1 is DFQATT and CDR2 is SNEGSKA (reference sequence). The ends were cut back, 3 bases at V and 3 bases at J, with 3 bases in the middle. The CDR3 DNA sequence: TGCAGTGCTAGCGGTGGAAACACCATATATTTT. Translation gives CSASGGNTIYF.

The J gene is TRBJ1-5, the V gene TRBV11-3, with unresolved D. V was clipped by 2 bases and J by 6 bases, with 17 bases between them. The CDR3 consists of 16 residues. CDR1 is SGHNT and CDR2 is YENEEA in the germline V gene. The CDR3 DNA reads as TGTGCCAGCAGCTTAAACCCCCGTCTAGCCGGTCAGCCCCAGCATTTT. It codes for CASSLNPRLAGQPQHF. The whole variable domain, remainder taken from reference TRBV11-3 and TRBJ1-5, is EAGVVQSPRYKIIEKKQPVAFWCNPISGHNTLYWYLQNLGQGPELLIRYENEEAVDDSQLPKDRFSAERLKGVDSTLKIQPAELGDSAVYLCASSLNPRLAGQPQHFGDGTRLSIL.

This CDR3 reads CASSTAGLVNEQFF. Here the CDR3 DNA reads TGCGCCAGCAGCACCGCAGGACTCGTCAATGAGCAGTTCTTC. This chain joins TRBV5-1 and TRBJ2-1, with D tentatively TRBD2 (5 bases). V shed 4 bases and J shed 6 bases, with 14 bases lying between them. Germline V gives CDR1 SGHRS, CDR2 YFSETQ. The CDR3 is 14 residues long.

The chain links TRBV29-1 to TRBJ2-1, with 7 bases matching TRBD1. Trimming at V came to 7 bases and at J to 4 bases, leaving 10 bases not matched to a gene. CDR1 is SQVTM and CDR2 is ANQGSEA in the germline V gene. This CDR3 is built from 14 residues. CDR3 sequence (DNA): TGCAGCGCCCGGGACAGAGGAAAATACAATGAGCAGTTCTTC. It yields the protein CSARDRGKYNEQFF.

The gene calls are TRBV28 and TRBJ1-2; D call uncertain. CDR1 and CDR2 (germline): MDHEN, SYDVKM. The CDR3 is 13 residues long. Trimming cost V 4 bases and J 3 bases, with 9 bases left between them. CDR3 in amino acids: CASSYGKHYGYTF. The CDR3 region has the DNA TGTGCCAGCAGTTACGGGAAACACTATGGCTACACCTTC.

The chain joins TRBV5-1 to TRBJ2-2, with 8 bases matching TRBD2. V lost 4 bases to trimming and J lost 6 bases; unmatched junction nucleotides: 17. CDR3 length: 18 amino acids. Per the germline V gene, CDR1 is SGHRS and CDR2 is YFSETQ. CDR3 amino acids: CASSPTGEREGLAGELFF. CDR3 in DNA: TGCGCCAGCAGCCCAACCGGGGAACGGGAGGGCCTCGCCGGGGAGCTGTTTTTT.

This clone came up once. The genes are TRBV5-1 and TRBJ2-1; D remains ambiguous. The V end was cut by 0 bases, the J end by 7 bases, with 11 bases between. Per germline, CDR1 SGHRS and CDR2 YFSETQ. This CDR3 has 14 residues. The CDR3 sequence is CASSLAGRRNEQFF. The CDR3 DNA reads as TGCGCCAGCAGCTTGGCCGGCAGGCGGAATGAGCAGTTCTTC.

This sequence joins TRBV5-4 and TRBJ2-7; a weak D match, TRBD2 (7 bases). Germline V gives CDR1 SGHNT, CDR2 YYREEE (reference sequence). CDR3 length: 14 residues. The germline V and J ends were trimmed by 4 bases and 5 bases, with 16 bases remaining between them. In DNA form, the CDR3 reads TGTGCCAGCAGCGCCGCCGGGGGGCTCGACGAGCAGTACTTC. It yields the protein CASSAAGGLDEQYF.

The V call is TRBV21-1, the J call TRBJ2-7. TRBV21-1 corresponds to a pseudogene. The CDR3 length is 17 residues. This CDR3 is CASSNQDTLRDAYEQYF. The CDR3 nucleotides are TGTGCCAGCAGCAATCAGGACACCCTACGGGATGCCTACGAGCAGTACTTC.

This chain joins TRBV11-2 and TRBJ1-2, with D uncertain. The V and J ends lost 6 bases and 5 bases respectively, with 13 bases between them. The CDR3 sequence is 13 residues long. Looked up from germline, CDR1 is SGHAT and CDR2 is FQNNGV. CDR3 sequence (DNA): TGTGCCAGCAGGCCCTTAGGAGGGTATGGCTACACCTTC. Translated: CASRPLGGYGYTF.

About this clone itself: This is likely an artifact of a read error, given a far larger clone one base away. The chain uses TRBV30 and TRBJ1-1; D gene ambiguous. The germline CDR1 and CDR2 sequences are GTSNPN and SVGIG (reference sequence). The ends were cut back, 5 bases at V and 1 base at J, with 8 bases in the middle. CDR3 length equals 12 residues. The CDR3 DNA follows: TGTGCCTGGGCCCTGGGGAACACTGAAGCTTTCTTT. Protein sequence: CAWALGNTEAFF.

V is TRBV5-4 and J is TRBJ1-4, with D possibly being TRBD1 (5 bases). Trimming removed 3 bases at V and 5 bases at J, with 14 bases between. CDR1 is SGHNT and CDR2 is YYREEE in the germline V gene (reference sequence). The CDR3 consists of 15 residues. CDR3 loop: CASSSGDSPNEKLFF. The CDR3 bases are TGTGCCAGCAGCTCAGGAGACAGCCCAAATGAAAAACTGTTTTTT.